This TCR beta chain was sequenced in a study of blood T cell repertoires in COVID-19. Sequenced by immunoSEQ multiplex PCR; TCRdb stores in-frame clones only, minus some. Seen here are some 200,000 clones, about 81% observed once, and the top ten hold around 9%. The CDR3 is 14 residues long. Unmatched junction bases numbered 10, after V lost 10 bases and J lost 3 bases. The germline CDR1 and CDR2 sequences are LNHDA and SQIVND (reference sequence). Sequencing input: PBMCs or T cells enriched from blood (not recorded which). The chain recombines TRBV19 with TRBJ2-7; 9 bases line up with TRBD2. This TCR came from a middle-aged man who had recovered from COVID-19. In nucleotides, the CDR3 is TGTGCCACCTCTTTTAGCGGGAGTGGCTACGAGCAGTACTTC. Residues: CATSFSGSGYEQYF.